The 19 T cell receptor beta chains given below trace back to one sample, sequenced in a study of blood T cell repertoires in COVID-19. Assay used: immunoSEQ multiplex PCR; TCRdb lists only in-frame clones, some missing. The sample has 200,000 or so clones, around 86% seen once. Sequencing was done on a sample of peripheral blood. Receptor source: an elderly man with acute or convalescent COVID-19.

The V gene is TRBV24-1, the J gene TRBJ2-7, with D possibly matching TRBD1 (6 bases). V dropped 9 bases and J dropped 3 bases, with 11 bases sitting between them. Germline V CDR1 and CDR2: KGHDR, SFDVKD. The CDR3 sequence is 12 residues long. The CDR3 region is CATGDKYYEQYF. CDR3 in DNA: TGTGCCACCGGGGACAAATACTACGAGCAGTACTTC.

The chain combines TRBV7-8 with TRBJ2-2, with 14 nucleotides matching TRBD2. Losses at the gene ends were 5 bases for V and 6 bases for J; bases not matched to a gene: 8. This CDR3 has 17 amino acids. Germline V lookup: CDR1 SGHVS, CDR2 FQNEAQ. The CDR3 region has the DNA TGTGCCAGCAGCGCGACCCGGACTAGCGGGAGGTCCGGGGAGCTGTTTTTT. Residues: CASSATRTSGRSGELFF.

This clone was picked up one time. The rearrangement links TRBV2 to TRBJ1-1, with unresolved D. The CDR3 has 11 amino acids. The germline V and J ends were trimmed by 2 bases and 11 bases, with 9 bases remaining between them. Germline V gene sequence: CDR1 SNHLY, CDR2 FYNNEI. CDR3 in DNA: TGTGCCAGCAGTGAAACGGGGTTCGCTTTCTTT. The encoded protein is CASSETGFAFF. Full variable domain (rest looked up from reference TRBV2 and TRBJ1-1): EPEVTQTPSHQVTQMGQEVILRCVPISNHLYFYWYRQILGQKVEFLVSFYNNEISEKSEIFDDQFSVERPDGSNFTLKIRSTKLEDSAMYFCASSETGFAFFGQGTRLTVV.

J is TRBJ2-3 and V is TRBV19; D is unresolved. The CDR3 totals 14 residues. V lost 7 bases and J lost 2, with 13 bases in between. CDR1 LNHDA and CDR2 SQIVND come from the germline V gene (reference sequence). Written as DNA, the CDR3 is TGTGCCAGTAAAGGTTGGCAGGACACAGATACGCAGTATTTT. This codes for CASKGWQDTDTQYF.

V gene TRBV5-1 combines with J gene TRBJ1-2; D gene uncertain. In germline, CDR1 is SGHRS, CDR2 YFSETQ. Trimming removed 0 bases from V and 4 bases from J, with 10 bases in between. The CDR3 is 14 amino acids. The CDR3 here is CASSLAPGSYGYTF. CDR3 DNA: TGCGCCAGCAGCTTGGCCCCCGGTTCCTATGGCTACACCTTC.

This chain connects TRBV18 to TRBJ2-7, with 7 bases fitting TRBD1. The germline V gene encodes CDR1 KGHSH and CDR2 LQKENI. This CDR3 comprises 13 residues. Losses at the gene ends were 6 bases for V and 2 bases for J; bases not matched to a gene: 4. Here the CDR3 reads CASSRQGAYEQYF. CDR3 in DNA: TGTGCCAGCTCCCGACAGGGAGCCTACGAGCAGTACTTC. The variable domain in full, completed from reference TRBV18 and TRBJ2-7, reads NAGVMQNPRHLVRRRGQEARLRCSPMKGHSHVYWYRQLPEEGLKFMVYLQKENIIDESGMPKERFSAEFPKEGPSILRIQQVVRGDSAAYFCASSRQGAYEQYFGPGTRLTVT.

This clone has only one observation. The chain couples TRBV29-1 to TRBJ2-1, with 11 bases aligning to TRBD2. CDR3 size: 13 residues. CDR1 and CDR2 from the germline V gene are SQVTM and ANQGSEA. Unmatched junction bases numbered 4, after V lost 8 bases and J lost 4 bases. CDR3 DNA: TGCAGCATTAGCGGGAGGGTATACAATGAGCAGTTCTTC. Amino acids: CSISGRVYNEQFF.

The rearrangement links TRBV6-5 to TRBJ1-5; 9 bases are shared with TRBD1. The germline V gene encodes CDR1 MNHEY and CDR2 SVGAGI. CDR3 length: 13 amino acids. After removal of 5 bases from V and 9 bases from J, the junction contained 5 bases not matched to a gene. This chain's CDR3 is CASSRDRASPQHF. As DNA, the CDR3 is TGTGCCAGCAGTCGGGACAGGGCATCGCCCCAGCATTTT.

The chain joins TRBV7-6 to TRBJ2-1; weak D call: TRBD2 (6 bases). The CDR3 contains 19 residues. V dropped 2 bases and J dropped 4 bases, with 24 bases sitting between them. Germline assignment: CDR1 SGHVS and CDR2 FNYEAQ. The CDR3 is CASSLIPPMSGGTYNEQFF. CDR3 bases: TGTGCCAGCAGCTTAATCCCCCCTATGAGTGGAGGGACTTACAATGAGCAGTTCTTC.

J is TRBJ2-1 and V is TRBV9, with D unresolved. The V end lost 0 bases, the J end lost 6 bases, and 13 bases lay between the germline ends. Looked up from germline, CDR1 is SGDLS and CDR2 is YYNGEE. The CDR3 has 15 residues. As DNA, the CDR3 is TGTGCCAGCAGCGTAGATGTCCGAGCATCCAATGAGCAGTTCTTC. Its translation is CASSVDVRASNEQFF.

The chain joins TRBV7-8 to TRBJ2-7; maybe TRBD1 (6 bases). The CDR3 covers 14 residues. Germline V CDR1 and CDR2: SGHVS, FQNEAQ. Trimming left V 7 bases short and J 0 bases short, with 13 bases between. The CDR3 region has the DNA TGTGCCAGCACCCAAATGGGGGCCTCCTACGAGCAGTACGTC. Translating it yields CASTQMGASYEQYV.

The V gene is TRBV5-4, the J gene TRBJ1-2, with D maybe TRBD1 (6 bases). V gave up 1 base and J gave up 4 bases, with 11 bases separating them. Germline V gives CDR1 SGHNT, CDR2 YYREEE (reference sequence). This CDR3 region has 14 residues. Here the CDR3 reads CASSLQGISYGYTF. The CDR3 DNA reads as TGTGCCAGCAGCTTGCAGGGGATATCCTATGGCTACACCTTC.

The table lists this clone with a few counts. The CDR3 reads CASSFGRGPSYEQYF. DNA for the CDR3: TGTGCCAGCAGCTTCGGACGCGGGCCCTCCTACGAGCAGTACTTC. The genes are TRBV7-6 and TRBJ2-7; the D gene is possibly TRBD2 (5 bases). The CDR3 extends over 15 amino acids. Germline V gives CDR1 SGHVS, CDR2 FNYEAQ. V lost 3 bases to trimming and J lost 0 bases, with 12 bases between them.

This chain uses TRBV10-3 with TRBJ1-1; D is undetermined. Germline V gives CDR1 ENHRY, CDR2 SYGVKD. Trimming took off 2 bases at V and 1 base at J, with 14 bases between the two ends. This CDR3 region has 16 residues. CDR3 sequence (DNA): TGTGCCATCAGTGAGGCAATACTTAAAACGAACACTGAAGCTTTCTTT. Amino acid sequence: CAISEAILKTNTEAFF.

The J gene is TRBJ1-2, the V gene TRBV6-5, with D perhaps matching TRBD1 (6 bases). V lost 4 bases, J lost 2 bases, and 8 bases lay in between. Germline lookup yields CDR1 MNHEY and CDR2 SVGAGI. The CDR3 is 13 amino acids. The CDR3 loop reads CASSFTGNYGYTF. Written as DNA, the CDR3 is TGTGCCAGCAGTTTCACAGGGAACTATGGCTACACCTTC.

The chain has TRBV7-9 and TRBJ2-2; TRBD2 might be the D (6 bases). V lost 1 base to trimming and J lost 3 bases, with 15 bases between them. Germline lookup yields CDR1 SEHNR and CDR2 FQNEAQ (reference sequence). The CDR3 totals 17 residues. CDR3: CASSLGEASYYTGELFF. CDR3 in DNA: TGTGCCAGCAGCTTAGGGGAGGCTAGTTATTACACCGGGGAGCTGTTTTTT.

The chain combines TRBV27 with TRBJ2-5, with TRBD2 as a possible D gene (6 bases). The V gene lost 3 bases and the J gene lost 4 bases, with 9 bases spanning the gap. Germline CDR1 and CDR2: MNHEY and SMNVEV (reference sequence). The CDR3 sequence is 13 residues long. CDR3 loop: CASSFRRGETQYF. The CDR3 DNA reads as TGTGCCAGCAGTTTTAGGAGGGGAGAGACCCAGTACTTC.

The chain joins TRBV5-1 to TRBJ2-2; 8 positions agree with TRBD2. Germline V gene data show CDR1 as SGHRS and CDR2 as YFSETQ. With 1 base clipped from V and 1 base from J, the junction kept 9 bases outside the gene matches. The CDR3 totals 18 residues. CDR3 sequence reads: CASSLPNAGGRNTGELFF. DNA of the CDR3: TGCGCCAGCAGCTTGCCTAACGCGGGAGGTCGGAACACCGGGGAGCTGTTTTTT.

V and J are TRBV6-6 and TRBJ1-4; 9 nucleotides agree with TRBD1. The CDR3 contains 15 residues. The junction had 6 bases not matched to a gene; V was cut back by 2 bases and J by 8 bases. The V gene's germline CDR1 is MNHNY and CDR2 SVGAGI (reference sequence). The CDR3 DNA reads TGTGCCAGCAGTTACGGGACAGGGATGCAGGAAAAACTGTTTTTT. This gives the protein CASSYGTGMQEKLFF.